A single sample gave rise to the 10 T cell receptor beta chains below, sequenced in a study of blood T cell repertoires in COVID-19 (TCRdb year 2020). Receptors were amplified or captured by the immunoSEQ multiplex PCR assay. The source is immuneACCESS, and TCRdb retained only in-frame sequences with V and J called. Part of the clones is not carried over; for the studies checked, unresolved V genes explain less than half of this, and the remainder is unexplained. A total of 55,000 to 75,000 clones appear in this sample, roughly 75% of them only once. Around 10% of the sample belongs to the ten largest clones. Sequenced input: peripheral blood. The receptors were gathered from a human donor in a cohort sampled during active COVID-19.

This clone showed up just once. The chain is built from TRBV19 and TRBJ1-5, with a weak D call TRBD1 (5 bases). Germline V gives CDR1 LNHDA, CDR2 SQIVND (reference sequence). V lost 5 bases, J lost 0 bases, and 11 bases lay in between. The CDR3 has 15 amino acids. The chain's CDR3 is CASSPRQSSNQPQHF. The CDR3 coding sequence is TGTGCCAGTAGTCCGCGACAGAGTAGCAATCAGCCCCAGCATTTT.

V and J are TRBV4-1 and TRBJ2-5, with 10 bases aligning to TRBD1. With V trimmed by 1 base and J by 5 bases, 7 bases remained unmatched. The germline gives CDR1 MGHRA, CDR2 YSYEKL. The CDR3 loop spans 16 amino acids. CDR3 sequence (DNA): TGCGCCAGCAGCCAAGGTTTGACAGGGGGCCGGGAGACCCAGTACTTC. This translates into CASSQGLTGGRETQYF.

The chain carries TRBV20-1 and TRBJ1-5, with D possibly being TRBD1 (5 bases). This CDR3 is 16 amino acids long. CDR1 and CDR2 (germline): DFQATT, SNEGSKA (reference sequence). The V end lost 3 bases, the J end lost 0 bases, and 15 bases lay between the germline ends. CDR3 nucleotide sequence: TGCAGTGCTAGTAAAGGGGTTTTCGATAGCAATCAGCCCCAGCATTTT. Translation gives CSASKGVFDSNQPQHF.

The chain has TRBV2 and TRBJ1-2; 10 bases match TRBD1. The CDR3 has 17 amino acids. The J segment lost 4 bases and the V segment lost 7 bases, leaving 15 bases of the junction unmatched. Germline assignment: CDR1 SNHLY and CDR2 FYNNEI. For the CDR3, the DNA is TGTGCCAGCATCCTAGGACAGGGGGGACGGAAGGCCTATGGCTACACCTTC. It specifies CASILGQGGRKAYGYTF.

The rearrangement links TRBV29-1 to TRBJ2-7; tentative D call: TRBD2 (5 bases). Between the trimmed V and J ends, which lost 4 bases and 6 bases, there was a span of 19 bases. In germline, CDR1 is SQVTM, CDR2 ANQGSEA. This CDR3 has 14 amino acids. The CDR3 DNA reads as TGCAGCGTTGTAACTCGGGCCCTCGAGGGCGAGCAGTACTTC. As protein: CSVVTRALEGEQYF.

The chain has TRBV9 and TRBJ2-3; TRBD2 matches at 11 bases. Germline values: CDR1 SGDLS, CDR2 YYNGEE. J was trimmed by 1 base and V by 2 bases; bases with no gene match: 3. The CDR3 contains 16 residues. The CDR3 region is CASSVAGLAGTDTQYF. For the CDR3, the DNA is TGTGCCAGCAGCGTCGCGGGACTAGCGGGCACAGATACGCAGTATTTT.

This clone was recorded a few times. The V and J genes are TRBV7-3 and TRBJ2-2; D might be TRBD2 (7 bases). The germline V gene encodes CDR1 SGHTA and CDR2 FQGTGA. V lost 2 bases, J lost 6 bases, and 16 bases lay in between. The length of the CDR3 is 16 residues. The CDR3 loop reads CASSLAQGRAAGELFF. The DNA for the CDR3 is TGTGCCAGCAGCTTAGCCCAGGGGAGGGCGGCCGGGGAGCTGTTTTTT.

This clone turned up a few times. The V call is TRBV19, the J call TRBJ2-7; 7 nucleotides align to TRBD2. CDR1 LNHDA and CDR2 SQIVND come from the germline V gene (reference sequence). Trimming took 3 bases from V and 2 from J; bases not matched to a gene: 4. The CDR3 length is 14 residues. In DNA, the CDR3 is TGTGCCAGTAGTATTAGCGGGTTGACCTACGAGCAGTACTTC. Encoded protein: CASSISGLTYEQYF. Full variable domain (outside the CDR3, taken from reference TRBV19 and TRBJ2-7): DGGITQSPKYLFRKEGQNVTLSCEQNLNHDAMYWYRQDPGQGLRLIYYSQIVNDFQKGDIAEGYSVSREKKESFPLTVTSAQKNPTAFYLCASSISGLTYEQYFGPGTRLTVT.

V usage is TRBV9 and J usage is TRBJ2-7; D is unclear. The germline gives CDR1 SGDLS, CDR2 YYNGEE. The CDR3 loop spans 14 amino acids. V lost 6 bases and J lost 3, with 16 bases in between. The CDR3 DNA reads TGTGCCAGCATCCCGCTAACAGTGGTCTACGAGCAGTACTTC. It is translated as CASIPLTVVYEQYF.

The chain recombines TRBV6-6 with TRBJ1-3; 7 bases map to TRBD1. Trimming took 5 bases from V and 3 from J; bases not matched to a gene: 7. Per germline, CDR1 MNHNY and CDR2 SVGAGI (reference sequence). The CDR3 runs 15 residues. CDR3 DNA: TGTGCCAGCAGTCAACAGGGGACTTTTGGAAACACCATATATTTT. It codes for CASSQQGTFGNTIYF.